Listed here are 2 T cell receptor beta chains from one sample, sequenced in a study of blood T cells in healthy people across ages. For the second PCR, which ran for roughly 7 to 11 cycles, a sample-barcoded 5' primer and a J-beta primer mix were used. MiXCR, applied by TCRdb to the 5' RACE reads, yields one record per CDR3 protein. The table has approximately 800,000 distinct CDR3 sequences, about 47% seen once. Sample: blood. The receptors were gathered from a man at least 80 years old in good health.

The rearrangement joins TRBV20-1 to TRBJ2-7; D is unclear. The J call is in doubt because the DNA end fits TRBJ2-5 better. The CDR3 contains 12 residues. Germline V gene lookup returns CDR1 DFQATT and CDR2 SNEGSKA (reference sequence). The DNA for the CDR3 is TGCAGTGCGTGGTTAGTTCAAGAGACCCAGTACTTC. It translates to CSAWLVQETQYF.

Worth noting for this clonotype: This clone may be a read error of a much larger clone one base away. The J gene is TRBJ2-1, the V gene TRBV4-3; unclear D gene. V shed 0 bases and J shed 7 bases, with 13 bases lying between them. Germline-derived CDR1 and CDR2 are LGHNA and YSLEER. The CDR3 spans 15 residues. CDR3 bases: TGCGCCAGCAGCCAAGATGGGATCAATGGGAATGAGCAGTTCTTC. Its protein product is CASSQDGINGNEQFF.